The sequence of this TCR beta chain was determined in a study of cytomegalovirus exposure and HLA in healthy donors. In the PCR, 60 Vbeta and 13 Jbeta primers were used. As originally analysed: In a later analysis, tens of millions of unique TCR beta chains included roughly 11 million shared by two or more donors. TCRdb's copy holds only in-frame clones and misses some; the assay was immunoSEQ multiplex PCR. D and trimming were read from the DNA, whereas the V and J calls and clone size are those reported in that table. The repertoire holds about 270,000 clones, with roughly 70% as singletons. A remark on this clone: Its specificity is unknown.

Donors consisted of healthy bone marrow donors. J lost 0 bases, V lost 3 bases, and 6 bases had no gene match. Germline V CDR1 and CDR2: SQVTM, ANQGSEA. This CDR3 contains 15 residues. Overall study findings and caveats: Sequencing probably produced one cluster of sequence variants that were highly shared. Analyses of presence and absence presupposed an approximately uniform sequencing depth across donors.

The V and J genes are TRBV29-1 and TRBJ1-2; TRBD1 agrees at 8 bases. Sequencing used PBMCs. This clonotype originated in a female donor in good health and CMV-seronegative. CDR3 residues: CSVEAGGSANYGYTF. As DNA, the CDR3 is TGCAGCGTTGAGGCAGGGGGCTCGGCTAACTATGGCTACACCTTC.